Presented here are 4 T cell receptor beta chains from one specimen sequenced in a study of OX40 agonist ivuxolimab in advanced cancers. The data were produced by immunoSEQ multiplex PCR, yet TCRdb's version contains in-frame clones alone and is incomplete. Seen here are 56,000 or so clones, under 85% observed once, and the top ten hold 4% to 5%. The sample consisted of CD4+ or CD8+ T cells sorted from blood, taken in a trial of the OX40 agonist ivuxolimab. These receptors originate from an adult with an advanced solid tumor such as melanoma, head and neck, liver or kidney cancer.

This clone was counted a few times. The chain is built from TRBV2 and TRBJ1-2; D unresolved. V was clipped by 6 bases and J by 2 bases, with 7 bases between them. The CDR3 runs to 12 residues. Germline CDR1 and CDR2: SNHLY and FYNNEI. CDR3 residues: CASRGDNYGYTF. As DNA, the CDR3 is TGTGCCAGCAGGGGTGACAACTATGGCTACACCTTC. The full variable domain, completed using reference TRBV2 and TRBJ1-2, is EPEVTQTPSHQVTQMGQEVILRCVPISNHLYFYWYRQILGQKVEFLVSFYNNEISEKSEIFDDQFSVERPDGSNFTLKIRSTKLEDSAMYFCASRGDNYGYTFGSGTRLTVV.

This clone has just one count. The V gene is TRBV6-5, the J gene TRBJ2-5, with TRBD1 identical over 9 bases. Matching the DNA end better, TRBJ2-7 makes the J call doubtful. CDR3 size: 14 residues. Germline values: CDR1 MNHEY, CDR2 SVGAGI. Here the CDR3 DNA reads TGTGCCAGCAGTTACTCGAGGGACAGGGCCGAGCAGTACTTC. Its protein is CASSYSRDRAEQYF.

CDR3 coding DNA: TGTGCCAGCAGCTGGGGGACAGGGGGCTCAAACACCGGGGAGCTGTTTTTT. Its translation: CASSWGTGGSNTGELFF. V and J are TRBV9 and TRBJ2-2, with 12 nucleotides matching TRBD1. The CDR3 extends over 17 amino acids. The junction had 6 bases not matched to a gene; V was cut back by 4 bases and J by 2 bases. CDR1 is SGDLS, CDR2 YYNGEE, per germline.

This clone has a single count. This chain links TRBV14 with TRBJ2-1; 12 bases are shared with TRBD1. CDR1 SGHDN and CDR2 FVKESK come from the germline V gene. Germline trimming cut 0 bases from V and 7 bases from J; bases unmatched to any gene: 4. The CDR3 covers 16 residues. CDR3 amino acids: CASSQEGQGALNEQFF. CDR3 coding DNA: TGTGCCAGCAGCCAAGAGGGACAGGGGGCACTTAATGAGCAGTTCTTC.